This TCR beta chain was documented in a study of blood T cell repertoires in COVID-19. Study context: What the recovered Cohort 3 donors had was two negative PCRs, clearance, or symptom resolution. The United States, Italy and Spain supplied acute and convalescent COVID-19 samples. Nucleic acid was either cDNA or gDNA, and it came from T cells, B-cell-depleted T cells, or PBMCs.

Source study methods: Quantification of nucleated cells was approximated via reference gene primer amplification. TCRdb keeps only in-frame clones here, not all; method: immunoSEQ multiplex PCR. V, J and clone size reflect that table, while D and trimming were determined from the DNA. Of about 210,000 clones detected, about nine tenths appear once; the ten largest clones hold more than 7%. The V gene's germline CDR1 is SNHLY and CDR2 FYNNEI. Trimming stripped 7 bases from V and 11 bases from J, with 18 bases between. There are 13 residues in the CDR3. The sequenced sample consisted of PBMCs or T cells enriched from blood (not recorded which). This sequence was found in a young man in a cohort exposed to, infected with or recovered from COVID-19 (not recorded which). The chain is built from TRBV2 and TRBJ1-5, with D possibly TRBD1 on 5 matching bases. In DNA form, the CDR3 reads TGTGCCAGCACCGGACTGGGGGGGGAAGCCCAGCATTTT. As protein: CASTGLGGEAQHF.